This section outlines one T cell receptor beta chain sequence together with its context. Here immunoSEQ multiplex PCR was the method, and the copy in TCRdb shows in-frame clones only, minus some. Of about 680,000 clones in the sample, more than 70% were seen once. CDR1 and CDR2 from the germline V gene are SGHDN and FVKESK. J lost 9 bases, V lost 3 bases, and 2 bases had no gene match. The length of the CDR3 is 12 residues. Treatment denoted: 15 to 20 received Ad26.COV2.S at low or high dose, single or two shots; five or six received placebo; per-sample allocation not given. The samples were gathered on day 63 after the first injection of vaccine or placebo. The sample originates from a study of Ad26.COV2.S vaccination and SARS-CoV-2 variants.

The genes are TRBV14 and TRBJ2-5; TRBD2 aligns across 9 bases. This sequence was found in a person between 18 and 65 years old who received the Ad26.COV2.S COVID-19 vaccine or a placebo. Specimen: peripheral blood, collected in a trial of Ad26.COV2.S vaccine versus placebo. In DNA, the CDR3 is TGTGCCAGCAGCCAGCTAGCGGGGTCCCAGTACTTC. Protein sequence: CASSQLAGSQYF.